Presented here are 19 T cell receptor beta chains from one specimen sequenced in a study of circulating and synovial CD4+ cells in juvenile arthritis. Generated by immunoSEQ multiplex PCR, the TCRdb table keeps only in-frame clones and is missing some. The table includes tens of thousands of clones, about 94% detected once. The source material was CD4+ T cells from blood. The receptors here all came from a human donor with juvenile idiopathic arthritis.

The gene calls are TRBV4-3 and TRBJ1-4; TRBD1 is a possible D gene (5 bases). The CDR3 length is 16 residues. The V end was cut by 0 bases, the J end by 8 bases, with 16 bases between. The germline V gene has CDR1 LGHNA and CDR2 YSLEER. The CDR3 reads CASSQDLARKGEKLFF. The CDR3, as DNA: TGCGCCAGCAGCCAAGATCTGGCCAGAAAGGGGGAAAAACTGTTTTTT.

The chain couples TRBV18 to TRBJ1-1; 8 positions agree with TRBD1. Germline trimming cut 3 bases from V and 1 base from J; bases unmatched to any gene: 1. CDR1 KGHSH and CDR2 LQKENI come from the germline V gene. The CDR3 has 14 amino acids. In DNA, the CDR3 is TGTGCCAGCTCACCGGGACAGGCGAACACTGAAGCTTTCTTT. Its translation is CASSPGQANTEAFF. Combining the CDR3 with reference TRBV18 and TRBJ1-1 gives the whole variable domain NAGVMQNPRHLVRRRGQEARLRCSPMKGHSHVYWYRQLPEEGLKFMVYLQKENIIDESGMPKERFSAEFPKEGPSILRIQQVVRGDSAAYFCASSPGQANTEAFFGQGTRLTVV.

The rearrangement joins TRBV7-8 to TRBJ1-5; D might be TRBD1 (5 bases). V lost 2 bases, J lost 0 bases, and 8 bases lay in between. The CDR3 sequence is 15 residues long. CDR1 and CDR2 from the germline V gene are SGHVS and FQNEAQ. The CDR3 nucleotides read TGTGCCAGCAGCTTATGGGGCAATAGCAATCAGCCCCAGCATTTT. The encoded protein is CASSLWGNSNQPQHF. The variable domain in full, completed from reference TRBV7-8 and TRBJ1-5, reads GAGVSQSPRYKVAKRGQDVALRCDPISGHVSLFWYQQALGQGPEFLTYFQNEAQLDKSGLPSDRFFAERPEGSVSTLKIQRTQQEDSAVYLCASSLWGNSNQPQHFGDGTRLSIL.

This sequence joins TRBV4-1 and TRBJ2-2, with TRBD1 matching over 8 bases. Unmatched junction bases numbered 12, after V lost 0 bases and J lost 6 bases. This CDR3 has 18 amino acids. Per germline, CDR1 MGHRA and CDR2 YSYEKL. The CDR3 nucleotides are TGCGCCAGCAGCCAAGATAGGGGAGTTTCAGGGGGCTCCGGGGAGCTGTTTTTT. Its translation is CASSQDRGVSGGSGELFF.

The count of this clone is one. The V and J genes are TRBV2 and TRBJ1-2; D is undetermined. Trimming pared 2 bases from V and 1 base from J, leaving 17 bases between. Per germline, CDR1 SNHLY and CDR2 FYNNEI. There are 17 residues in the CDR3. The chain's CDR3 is CASSERGSLLGNYGYTF. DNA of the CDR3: TGTGCCAGCAGTGAACGGGGTAGCCTACTGGGTAACTATGGCTACACCTTC.

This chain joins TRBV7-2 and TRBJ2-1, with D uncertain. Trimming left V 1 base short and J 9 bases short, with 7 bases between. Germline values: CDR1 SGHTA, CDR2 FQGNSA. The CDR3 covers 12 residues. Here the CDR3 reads CASSLGASEQFF. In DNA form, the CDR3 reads TGTGCCAGCAGCTTAGGGGCCAGTGAGCAGTTCTTC.

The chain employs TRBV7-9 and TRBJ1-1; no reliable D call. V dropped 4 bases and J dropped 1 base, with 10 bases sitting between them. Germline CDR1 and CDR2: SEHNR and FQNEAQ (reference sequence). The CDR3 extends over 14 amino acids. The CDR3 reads CASSSTVRNTEAFF. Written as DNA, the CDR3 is TGTGCCAGCAGCTCCACCGTGAGGAACACTGAAGCTTTCTTT.

CDR3 amino acids: CASSQPGVGDSPLHF. As DNA, the CDR3 is TGTGCCAGTAGCCAACCCGGGGTTGGGGATTCACCCCTCCACTTT. The J gene is TRBJ1-6, the V gene TRBV19; no clear D gene. The CDR3 totals 15 residues. CDR1 is LNHDA and CDR2 is SQIVND in the germline V gene (reference sequence). V lost 6 bases and J 8 bases, leaving 17 bases between the germline ends.

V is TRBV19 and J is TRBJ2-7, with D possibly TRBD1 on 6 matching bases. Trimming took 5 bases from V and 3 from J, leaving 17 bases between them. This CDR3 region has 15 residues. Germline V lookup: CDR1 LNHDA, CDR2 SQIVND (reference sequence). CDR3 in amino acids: CASSPGHQEIYEQYF. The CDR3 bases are TGTGCCAGTAGTCCGGGACACCAAGAGATCTACGAGCAGTACTTC.

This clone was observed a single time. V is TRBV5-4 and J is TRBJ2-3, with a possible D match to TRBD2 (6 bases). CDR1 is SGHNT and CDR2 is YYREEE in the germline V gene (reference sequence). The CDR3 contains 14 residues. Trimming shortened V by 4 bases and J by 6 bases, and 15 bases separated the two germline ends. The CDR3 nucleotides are TGTGCCAGCAGCGGGGGACTCTTGGGGGATACGCAGTATTTT. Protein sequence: CASSGGLLGDTQYF.

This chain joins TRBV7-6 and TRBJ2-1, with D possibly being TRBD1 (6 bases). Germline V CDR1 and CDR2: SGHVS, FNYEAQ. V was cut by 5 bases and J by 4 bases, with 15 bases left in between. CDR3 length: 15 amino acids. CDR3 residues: CASSQTRQAYNEQFF. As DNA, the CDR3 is TGTGCCAGCAGCCAGACCCGACAGGCTTACAATGAGCAGTTCTTC.

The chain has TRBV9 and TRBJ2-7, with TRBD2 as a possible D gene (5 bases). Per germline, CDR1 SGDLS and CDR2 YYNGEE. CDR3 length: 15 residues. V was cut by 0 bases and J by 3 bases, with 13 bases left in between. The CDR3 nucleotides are TGTGCCAGCAGCGTAGAACCGGCGGGCGGCTACGAGCAGTACTTC. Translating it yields CASSVEPAGGYEQYF.

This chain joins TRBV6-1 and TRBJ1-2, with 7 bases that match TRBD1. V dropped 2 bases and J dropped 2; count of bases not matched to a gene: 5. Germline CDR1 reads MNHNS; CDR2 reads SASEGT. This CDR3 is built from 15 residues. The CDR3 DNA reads TGTGCCAGCAGTGAATTTAAGGACAGGAACTATGGCTACACCTTC. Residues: CASSEFKDRNYGYTF.

DNA for the CDR3: TGTGCCAGCAGTTACGGGGGACAGGGCAACGAGCAGTACTTC. Amino acid sequence: CASSYGGQGNEQYF. The chain has TRBV6-6 and TRBJ2-5; 9 bases match TRBD1. The end of the DNA fits TRBJ2-7 better, so the J call may be wrong. Germline V CDR1 and CDR2: MNHNY, SVGAGI (reference sequence). The CDR3 has 14 amino acids.

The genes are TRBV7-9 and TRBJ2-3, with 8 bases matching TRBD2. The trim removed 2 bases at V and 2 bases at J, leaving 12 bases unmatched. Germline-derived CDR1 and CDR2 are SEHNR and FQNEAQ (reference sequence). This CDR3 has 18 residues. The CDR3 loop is CASSLWRGAREYTDTQYF. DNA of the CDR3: TGTGCCAGCAGCTTATGGCGGGGGGCCCGCGAATACACAGATACGCAGTATTTT.

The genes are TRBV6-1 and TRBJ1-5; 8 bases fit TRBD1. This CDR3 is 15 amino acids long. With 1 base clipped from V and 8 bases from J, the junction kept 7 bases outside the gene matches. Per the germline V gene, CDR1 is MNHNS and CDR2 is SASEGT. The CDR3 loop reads CASSEVAGGAEPQHF. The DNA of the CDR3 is TGTGCCAGCAGTGAAGTTGCAGGGGGCGCGGAGCCCCAGCATTTT.

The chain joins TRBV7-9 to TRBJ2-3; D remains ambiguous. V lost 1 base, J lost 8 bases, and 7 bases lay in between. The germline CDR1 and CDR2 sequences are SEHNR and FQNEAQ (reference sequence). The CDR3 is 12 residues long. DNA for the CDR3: TGTGCCAGCAGCTTAGGAGAAGTTACGCAGTATTTT. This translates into CASSLGEVTQYF. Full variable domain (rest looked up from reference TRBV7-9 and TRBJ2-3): DTGVSQNPRHKITKRGQNVTFRCDPISEHNRLYWYRQTLGQGPEFLTYFQNEAQLEKSRLLSDRFSAERPKGSFSTLEIQRTEQGDSAMYLCASSLGEVTQYFGPGTRLTVL.

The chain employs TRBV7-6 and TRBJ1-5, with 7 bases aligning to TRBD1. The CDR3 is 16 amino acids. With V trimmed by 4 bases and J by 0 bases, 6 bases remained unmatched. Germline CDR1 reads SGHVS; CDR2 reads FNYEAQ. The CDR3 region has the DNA TGTGCCAGCAGCTGCTTCTACAGGGGTAGCAATCAGCCCCAGCATTTT. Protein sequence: CASSCFYRGSNQPQHF.

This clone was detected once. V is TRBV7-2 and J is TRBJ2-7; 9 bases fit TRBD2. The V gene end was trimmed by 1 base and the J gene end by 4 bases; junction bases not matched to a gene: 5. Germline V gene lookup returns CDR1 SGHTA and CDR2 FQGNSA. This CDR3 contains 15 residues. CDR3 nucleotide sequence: TGTGCCAGCAGCTTAGTGCGCGGGGGGGCGTACGAGCAGTACTTC. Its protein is CASSLVRGGAYEQYF.